Listed here are 3 T cell receptor beta chains from one sample, sequenced in a study of immune evolution from preneoplasia to lung adenocarcinoma. Method: immunoSEQ multiplex PCR; TCRdb's copy keeps in-frame clones and lacks some. The table lists some 3,300 clones, about three quarters of them singletons. Sample: FFPE minimally invasive lung adenocarcinoma tissue. The receptor source for this set is a person aged 60 to 80 with lung adenocarcinoma.

The chain has TRBV7-6 and TRBJ2-1; 11 nucleotides line up with TRBD2. The germline V gene has CDR1 SGHVS and CDR2 FNYEAQ. The CDR3 runs 17 residues. V shed 5 bases and J 9 bases; nucleotides not matched to a gene: 15. CDR3 bases: TGTGCCAGCAGCATGACTAGCGGGAAGGGAGGGATCAGTGAGCAGTTCTTC. Residues: CASSMTSGKGGISEQFF.

The rearrangement uses TRBV5-4 and TRBJ2-5; 13 nucleotides agree with TRBD2. CDR3 size: 16 residues. Germline CDR1 and CDR2: SGHNT and YYREEE (reference sequence). V was pared by 4 bases and J by 1 base, with 4 bases of the junction left unmatched. The CDR3 loop is CASSLRLAGGQETQYF. The CDR3 DNA reads TGTGCCAGCAGCCTAAGACTAGCGGGGGGCCAAGAGACCCAGTACTTC.

V gene TRBV29-1 combines with J gene TRBJ2-7; no firm D call. Trimming took 4 bases from V and 2 from J, leaving 9 bases between them. The CDR3 runs 12 residues. Germline V gene data show CDR1 as SQVTM and CDR2 as ANQGSEA. The CDR3 is CSVGKSPYEQYF. CDR3 coding DNA: TGCAGCGTTGGCAAGAGTCCCTACGAGCAGTACTTC.